The sequence of this T cell receptor beta chain was determined in a study of blood T cell repertoires in COVID-19. Study in general: Spain, Italy and the United States supplied samples that represented acute and convalescent COVID-19. T cells, B-cell-depleted T cells, or PBMCs supplied cDNA or gDNA.

The J segment lost 4 bases and the V segment lost 4 bases, leaving 8 bases of the junction unmatched. Germline V gives CDR1 SGHRS, CDR2 YFSETQ. This CDR3 is 15 amino acids long. Original data processing: Amplification of reference gene primers provided the estimated nucleated cell counts. TCRdb keeps only in-frame clones here, not all; method: immunoSEQ multiplex PCR. Clone size and V and J calls were adopted from that table, with D and trimming inferred from the DNA. The sample shows more than 45,000 clones, roughly 91% of them seen only once. Sequenced: peripheral blood. The sequence came from a human donor in a cohort sampled during active COVID-19. The chain joins TRBV5-1 to TRBJ2-1, with TRBD1 identical over 7 bases. The CDR3 is CASSQGTALYNEQFF. CDR3 DNA sequence: TGCGCCAGCAGCCAAGGGACAGCCTTATACAATGAGCAGTTCTTC.